Listed below are T cell receptor beta chains from one sample, sequenced in a study of T cells in Graves' hyperthyroidism and ophthalmopathy. A single record per CDR3 protein comes from TCRdb applying MiXCR to the multiplex PCR reads. The sample carries about 640,000 distinct CDR3 sequences, about 20% recorded once. What was sequenced was blood. These receptor sequences come from a man between 25 and 39 years old with Graves' ophthalmopathy. CDR3s include the opening cysteine and the closing phenylalanine or tryptophan. The D gene is left open where the match is weak. Some rows mark clone size as missing; the rest say once, few, many or name a class of expanded clone.

TRBV28	TRBJ2-1	few	TRBD2	TGTGCCAGCAGTATCCCCCGGCACGAGCGGGAGGGTCCTCAATCCTTCTACAATGAGCAGTTCTTC	CASSIPRHEREGPQSFYNEQFF
TRBV5-1	TRBJ2-7	many	TRBD2	TGCGCCAGCAGCTACGAGGGACTAGCGACGTCCTACGAGCAGTACTTC	CASSYEGLATSYEQYF
TRBV20-1	TRBJ2-7	many	NA	TGCAGTGCTAGAAATCGGGCAGCCTACGAGCAGTACTTC	CSARNRAAYEQYF
TRBV4-1	TRBJ1-5	NA	NA	TGCGCCAGCAGCCAAGCTTTACTTAATCAGCCCCAGCATTTT	CASSQALLNQPQHF
TRBV6-2/TRBV6-3	TRBJ2-3	few	TRBD1	TGTGCCAGCAGTTACACAGGGACAGGGAGGGCAGATACGCAGTATTTT	CASSYTGTGRADTQYF
TRBV9	TRBJ2-7	few	NA	TGTGCCAGCAGTCCCGACAGGTTGAGCTCCTACGAGCAGTACTTC	CASSPDRLSSYEQYF
TRBV10-3	TRBJ2-3	few	NA	TGTGCCATCAGTGATTTGGCAGCTAGCACAGATACGCAGTATTTT	CAISDLAASTDTQYF
TRBV5-1	TRBJ2-5	few	NA	TGCGCCAGCAGCACCGCTCAGGGAACACAAGAGACCCAGTACTTC	CASSTAQGTQETQYF
TRBV6-1	TRBJ2-1	NA	NA	TGTGCCAGCGGGCCAGGGCTCCATGAGCAGTTCTTC	CASGPGLHEQFF
TRBV27	TRBJ2-7	few	NA	TGTGCCAGCAGCTCGGTCGGCGGCGAGCAGTACTTC	CASSSVGGEQYF
TRBV7-7	TRBJ2-2	NA	TRBD1	TGTGCTAGCACCTTCGGGACAGGGGGGACCGGGGAGCTGTTTTTT	CASTFGTGGTGELFF
TRBV24-1	TRBJ2-4	once	NA	TGTGCCACCATGGACCAAAACATTCAGTACTTC	CATMDQNIQYF
TRBV12-3/TRBV12-4	TRBJ2-5	NA	NA	TGTGCCAGCAGCCCAAGACAGGCTCGACAAGAGACCCAGTACTTC	CASSPRQARQETQYF
TRBV28	TRBJ2-7	few	TRBD1	TGTGCCAGCAGTTTACCGGGACAGGGGTCCTACGAGCAGTACTTC	CASSLPGQGSYEQYF
TRBV20-1	TRBJ2-1	many	NA	TGCAGTGCTAGATTGGGACTGAATTGGAATGAGCAGTTCTTC	CSARLGLNWNEQFF
TRBV19	TRBJ2-2	NA	TRBD2	TGTGCCAGCAAGATAGCGGGAGCGAACACCGGGGAGCTGTTTTTT	CASKIAGANTGELFF
TRBV6-1	TRBJ2-2	few	TRBD2	TGTGCCAGCAGTAATATAGCGGGAGGGCCGGGAGGCACCGGGGAGCTGTTTTTT	CASSNIAGGPGGTGELFF